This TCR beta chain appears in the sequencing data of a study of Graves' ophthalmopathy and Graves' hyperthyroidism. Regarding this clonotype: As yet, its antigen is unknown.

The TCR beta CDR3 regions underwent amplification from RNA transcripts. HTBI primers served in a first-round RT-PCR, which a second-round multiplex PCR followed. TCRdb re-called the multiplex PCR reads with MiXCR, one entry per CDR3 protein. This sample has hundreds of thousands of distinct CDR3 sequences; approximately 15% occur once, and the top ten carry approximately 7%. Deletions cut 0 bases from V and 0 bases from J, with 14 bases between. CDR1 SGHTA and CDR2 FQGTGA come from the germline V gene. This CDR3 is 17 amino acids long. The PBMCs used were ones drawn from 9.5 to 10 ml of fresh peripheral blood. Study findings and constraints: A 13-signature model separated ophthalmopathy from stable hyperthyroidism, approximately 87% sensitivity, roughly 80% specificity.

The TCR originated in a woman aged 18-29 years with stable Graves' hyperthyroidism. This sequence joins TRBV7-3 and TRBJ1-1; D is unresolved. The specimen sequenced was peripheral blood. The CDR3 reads CASSLTPYGEMNTEAFF. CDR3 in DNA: TGTGCCAGCAGCTTAACCCCATATGGGGAAATGAACACTGAAGCTTTCTTT. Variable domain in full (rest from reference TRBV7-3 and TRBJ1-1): GAGVSQTPSNKVTEKGKYVELRCDPISGHTALYWYRQSLGQGPEFLIYFQGTGAADDSGLPNDRFFAVRPEGSVSTLKIQRTERGDSAVYLCASSLTPYGEMNTEAFFGQGTRLTVV.